A selection of T cell receptor beta chains follows, all from one sample in a study of blood T cell repertoires in COVID-19. Assay: immunoSEQ multiplex PCR; the TCRdb copy retains only in-frame clones and omits some. The sample holds around 280,000 clones, 85% to 90% seen once. Sequenced: PBMCs or T cells enriched from blood (not recorded which). These receptors originate from a woman between 18 and 29 years old with acute COVID-19. Each CDR3 is given with its conserved first and last residue. Fields, in order: D gene, J gene, V gene, CDR3 length, clone size, CDR3 protein, CDR3 DNA. The D gene is left open where the match is weak. For some rows the clone size is stated as once, few or many, or as a class when expanded; others skip it.

d_call: NA; j_call: TRBJ2-3; v_call: TRBV24-1; cdr3_length: 13; clone_size: NA; cdr3_aa: CATSDPRADTQYF; cdr3_nt: TGTGCCACCAGTGATCCACGGGCAGATACGCAGTATTTT
d_call: NA; j_call: TRBJ2-7; v_call: TRBV19; cdr3_length: 13; clone_size: NA; cdr3_aa: CASRKASSYEQYF; cdr3_nt: TGTGCCAGTAGGAAAGCGAGCTCCTACGAGCAGTACTTC
d_call: NA; j_call: TRBJ2-5; v_call: TRBV5-1; cdr3_length: 14; clone_size: NA; cdr3_aa: CASSLDPGQETQYF; cdr3_nt: TGCGCCAGCAGCTTGGATCCAGGTCAAGAGACCCAGTACTTC
d_call: NA; j_call: TRBJ2-7; v_call: TRBV11-1; cdr3_length: 14; clone_size: once; cdr3_aa: CASSLGTIPYEQYF; cdr3_nt: TGTGCCAGCAGCTTAGGGACAATTCCCTACGAGCAGTACTTC
d_call: TRBD2; j_call: TRBJ2-1; v_call: TRBV19; cdr3_length: 16; clone_size: NA; cdr3_aa: CASSTPGGSSYNEQFF; cdr3_nt: TGTGCCAGTAGTACCCCGGGAGGAAGCTCCTACAATGAGCAGTTCTTC
d_call: TRBD1; j_call: TRBJ1-2; v_call: TRBV30; cdr3_length: 14; clone_size: NA; cdr3_aa: CALYTGGAYYGYTF; cdr3_nt: TGTGCCCTCTACACAGGGGGCGCGTACTATGGCTACACCTTC
d_call: TRBD1; j_call: TRBJ2-5; v_call: TRBV30; cdr3_length: 15; clone_size: NA; cdr3_aa: CAWSSNRGPQETQYF; cdr3_nt: TGTGCCTGGAGTTCAAACAGGGGACCCCAAGAGACCCAGTACTTC
d_call: NA; j_call: TRBJ1-5; v_call: TRBV28; cdr3_length: 13; clone_size: once; cdr3_aa: CASSPGQDQPQHF; cdr3_nt: TGTGCCAGCAGTCCCGGACAAGATCAGCCCCAGCATTTT
d_call: NA; j_call: TRBJ2-1; v_call: TRBV28; cdr3_length: 15; clone_size: NA; cdr3_aa: CASSFAGLGYNEQFF; cdr3_nt: TGTGCCAGCAGTTTTGCAGGATTGGGCTACAATGAGCAGTTCTTC
d_call: TRBD2; j_call: TRBJ2-3; v_call: TRBV27; cdr3_length: 14; clone_size: NA; cdr3_aa: CASSDGLAGGTQYF; cdr3_nt: TGTGCCAGCAGCGACGGACTAGCGGGCGGTACGCAGTATTTT
d_call: NA; j_call: TRBJ1-5; v_call: TRBV28; cdr3_length: 18; clone_size: NA; cdr3_aa: CASSQMLGAHPSNQPQHF; cdr3_nt: TGTGCCAGCAGCCAAATGCTGGGGGCTCATCCTAGCAATCAGCCCCAGCATTTT
d_call: NA; j_call: TRBJ2-3; v_call: TRBV24-1; cdr3_length: 14; clone_size: NA; cdr3_aa: CATSDTGKTDTQYF; cdr3_nt: TGTGCCACCAGTGATACAGGGAAAACAGATACGCAGTATTTT
d_call: TRBD1; j_call: TRBJ1-1; v_call: TRBV7-2; cdr3_length: 15; clone_size: NA; cdr3_aa: CASSLAGGMNTEAFF; cdr3_nt: TGTGCCAGCAGCTTAGCAGGGGGCATGAACACTGAAGCTTTCTTT
d_call: TRBD1; j_call: TRBJ2-1; v_call: TRBV5-1; cdr3_length: 15; clone_size: NA; cdr3_aa: CASSLQGQGGNEQFF; cdr3_nt: TGCGCCAGCAGCTTGCAAGGACAGGGTGGTAATGAGCAGTTCTTC
d_call: TRBD1; j_call: TRBJ1-4; v_call: TRBV30; cdr3_length: 12; clone_size: NA; cdr3_aa: CAWGQAPEKLFF; cdr3_nt: TGTGCCTGGGGACAGGCACCAGAAAAACTGTTTTTT
d_call: TRBD1; j_call: TRBJ2-1; v_call: TRBV14; cdr3_length: 17; clone_size: NA; cdr3_aa: CASSQVPDRGFYNEQFF; cdr3_nt: TGTGCCAGCAGCCAAGTTCCAGACAGGGGGTTCTACAATGAGCAGTTCTTC
d_call: TRBD2; j_call: TRBJ2-3; v_call: TRBV5-1; cdr3_length: 17; clone_size: NA; cdr3_aa: CASSLRTSGSSTDTQYF; cdr3_nt: TGCGCCAGCAGCTTAAGGACTAGCGGGAGTAGCACAGATACGCAGTATTTT
d_call: TRBD2; j_call: TRBJ2-2; v_call: TRBV9; cdr3_length: 17; clone_size: NA; cdr3_aa: CASSPGLAGGNTGELFF; cdr3_nt: TGTGCCAGCAGCCCCGGACTAGCGGGAGGAAACACCGGGGAGCTGTTTTTT
d_call: TRBD2; j_call: TRBJ2-1; v_call: TRBV18; cdr3_length: 17; clone_size: NA; cdr3_aa: CASSPPRVAGVQNEQFF; cdr3_nt: TGTGCCAGCTCACCACCCCGAGTAGCGGGAGTACAGAATGAGCAGTTCTTC
d_call: TRBD1; j_call: TRBJ2-7; v_call: TRBV30; cdr3_length: 17; clone_size: NA; cdr3_aa: CAWSYGKAGTGRYEQYF; cdr3_nt: TGTGCCTGGAGTTACGGGAAAGCGGGGACAGGGCGCTACGAGCAGTACTTC
d_call: TRBD1; j_call: TRBJ2-1; v_call: TRBV3-1/TRBV3-2; cdr3_length: 13; clone_size: NA; cdr3_aa: CASSRTGRNEQFF; cdr3_nt: TGTGCCAGCAGCCGGACAGGGCGAAATGAGCAGTTCTTC
d_call: TRBD1; j_call: TRBJ1-1; v_call: TRBV20-1; cdr3_length: 14; clone_size: NA; cdr3_aa: CSASKGQGNAEAFF; cdr3_nt: TGCAGTGCTAGTAAAGGACAGGGGAATGCTGAAGCTTTCTTT
d_call: TRBD1; j_call: TRBJ2-7; v_call: TRBV10-3; cdr3_length: 14; clone_size: NA; cdr3_aa: CAISARQGPYEQYF; cdr3_nt: TGTGCCATCAGTGCCCGACAGGGCCCCTACGAGCAGTACTTC
d_call: NA; j_call: TRBJ2-1; v_call: TRBV25-1; cdr3_length: 14; clone_size: once; cdr3_aa: CASSVARGYNEQFF; cdr3_nt: TGTGCCAGCAGTGTTGCCAGGGGATACAATGAGCAGTTCTTC
d_call: TRBD1; j_call: TRBJ1-2; v_call: TRBV5-4; cdr3_length: 14; clone_size: NA; cdr3_aa: CASSGRGLGYGYTF; cdr3_nt: TGTGCCAGCAGCGGCAGGGGGCTTGGCTATGGCTACACCTTC
d_call: NA; j_call: TRBJ2-7; v_call: TRBV7-6; cdr3_length: 13; clone_size: NA; cdr3_aa: CASSPTGSYEQYF; cdr3_nt: TGTGCCAGCAGTCCAACAGGGTCCTACGAGCAGTACTTC
d_call: TRBD2; j_call: TRBJ2-1; v_call: TRBV9; cdr3_length: 17; clone_size: NA; cdr3_aa: CASSVVPLAGGEDEQFF; cdr3_nt: TGTGCCAGCAGCGTAGTCCCTCTAGCGGGAGGGGAGGATGAGCAGTTCTTC
d_call: TRBD2; j_call: TRBJ2-1; v_call: TRBV11-2; cdr3_length: 15; clone_size: NA; cdr3_aa: CASSSGLAGGNEQFF; cdr3_nt: TGTGCCAGCAGCTCCGGACTAGCGGGAGGGAATGAGCAGTTCTTC
d_call: TRBD1; j_call: TRBJ1-6; v_call: TRBV5-1; cdr3_length: 16; clone_size: few; cdr3_aa: CASSPSAGGYNSPLHF; cdr3_nt: TGCGCCAGCAGCCCTTCGGCAGGGGGCTATAATTCACCCCTCCACTTT
d_call: TRBD2; j_call: TRBJ2-7; v_call: TRBV27; cdr3_length: 14; clone_size: NA; cdr3_aa: CASSLGGEGYEQYF; cdr3_nt: TGTGCCAGCAGTTTAGGCGGGGAGGGCTACGAGCAGTACTTC
d_call: NA; j_call: TRBJ2-1; v_call: TRBV20-1; cdr3_length: 18; clone_size: once; cdr3_aa: CSASPPRSILSSYNEQFF; cdr3_nt: TGCAGTGCTAGTCCGCCCCGTTCCATCCTGAGCTCCTACAATGAGCAGTTCTTC
d_call: TRBD2; j_call: TRBJ2-2; v_call: TRBV27; cdr3_length: 18; clone_size: NA; cdr3_aa: CASSLISLAGVINGELFF; cdr3_nt: TGTGCCAGCAGTTTAATTTCCCTAGCGGGAGTGATCAACGGGGAGCTGTTTTTT
d_call: TRBD2; j_call: TRBJ2-7; v_call: TRBV11-2; cdr3_length: 17; clone_size: NA; cdr3_aa: CASSLKRVLAGGGEQYF; cdr3_nt: TGTGCCAGCAGCTTAAAAAGGGTACTAGCGGGAGGTGGGGAGCAGTACTTC
d_call: NA; j_call: TRBJ2-7; v_call: TRBV11-2; cdr3_length: 14; clone_size: NA; cdr3_aa: CASSPTNTLVEQYF; cdr3_nt: TGTGCCAGCAGCCCCACGAACACCCTTGTTGAGCAGTACTTC
d_call: NA; j_call: TRBJ1-6; v_call: TRBV28; cdr3_length: 16; clone_size: NA; cdr3_aa: CASSSGGSSYNSPLHF; cdr3_nt: TGTGCCAGCAGTTCCGGGGGGAGCTCCTATAATTCACCCCTCCACTTT
d_call: TRBD1; j_call: TRBJ2-2; v_call: TRBV28; cdr3_length: 13; clone_size: NA; cdr3_aa: CATSPGQAGELFF; cdr3_nt: TGTGCCACCTCCCCCGGACAGGCCGGGGAGCTGTTTTTT
d_call: TRBD1; j_call: TRBJ2-7; v_call: TRBV5-1; cdr3_length: 15; clone_size: NA; cdr3_aa: CASSLYPGQGYEQYF; cdr3_nt: TGCGCCAGCAGCTTGTACCCGGGACAGGGTTACGAGCAGTACTTC
d_call: NA; j_call: TRBJ1-2; v_call: TRBV7-9; cdr3_length: 15; clone_size: NA; cdr3_aa: CASSPGSGAPRSYTF; cdr3_nt: TGTGCCAGCAGCCCCGGGTCAGGGGCGCCACGTAGCTACACCTTC
d_call: NA; j_call: TRBJ1-2; v_call: TRBV28; cdr3_length: 15; clone_size: NA; cdr3_aa: CASSLGRGGNYGYTF; cdr3_nt: TGTGCCAGCAGTTTAGGAAGGGGTGGGAACTATGGCTACACCTTC
d_call: TRBD2; j_call: TRBJ2-3; v_call: TRBV7-9; cdr3_length: 17; clone_size: once; cdr3_aa: CASSSRPGLAGADTQYF; cdr3_nt: TGTGCCAGCAGCAGCCGACCGGGACTAGCGGGAGCAGATACGCAGTATTTT
d_call: TRBD2; j_call: TRBJ2-3; v_call: TRBV11-1; cdr3_length: 16; clone_size: NA; cdr3_aa: CASSPSGSGGTDTQYF; cdr3_nt: TGTGCCAGCAGCCCTAGCGGGAGCGGGGGCACAGATACGCAGTATTTT
d_call: TRBD2; j_call: TRBJ2-7; v_call: TRBV4-3; cdr3_length: 15; clone_size: NA; cdr3_aa: CASSRERTSGYEQYF; cdr3_nt: TGCGCCAGCAGCCGGGAGAGGACTAGCGGGTACGAGCAGTACTTC
d_call: TRBD1; j_call: TRBJ2-2; v_call: TRBV7-9; cdr3_length: 16; clone_size: NA; cdr3_aa: CASSGTGTANRGELFF; cdr3_nt: TGTGCCAGCAGCGGCACCGGGACAGCGAACCGGGGGGAGCTGTTTTTT
d_call: TRBD1; j_call: TRBJ1-4; v_call: TRBV19; cdr3_length: 16; clone_size: once; cdr3_aa: CASSIGRGQGNEKLFF; cdr3_nt: TGTGCCAGTAGTATCGGCAGGGGACAGGGGAATGAAAAACTGTTTTTT
d_call: TRBD1; j_call: TRBJ1-2; v_call: TRBV27; cdr3_length: 16; clone_size: once; cdr3_aa: CASSQGWGQGGYGYTF; cdr3_nt: TGTGCCAGCAGTCAAGGATGGGGACAGGGAGGCTATGGCTACACCTTC
d_call: NA; j_call: TRBJ1-1; v_call: TRBV11-2; cdr3_length: 16; clone_size: NA; cdr3_aa: CASTQGRSKGSTEAFF; cdr3_nt: TGTGCCAGCACCCAAGGACGGTCGAAAGGGAGCACTGAAGCTTTCTTT
d_call: NA; j_call: TRBJ1-5; v_call: TRBV6-5; cdr3_length: 15; clone_size: NA; cdr3_aa: CASSPGGNRNQPQHF; cdr3_nt: TGTGCCAGCAGTCCCGGAGGAAATCGAAATCAGCCCCAGCATTTT
d_call: TRBD1; j_call: TRBJ1-2; v_call: TRBV19; cdr3_length: 17; clone_size: once; cdr3_aa: CASSTGQGTTSNYGYTF; cdr3_nt: TGTGCCAGTAGTACCGGACAGGGGACAACATCTAACTATGGCTACACCTTC
d_call: NA; j_call: TRBJ1-1; v_call: TRBV2; cdr3_length: 14; clone_size: once; cdr3_aa: CASSDRGMNTEAFF; cdr3_nt: TGTGCCAGCAGTGACAGGGGCATGAACACTGAAGCTTTCTTT
d_call: NA; j_call: TRBJ1-1; v_call: TRBV2; cdr3_length: 11; clone_size: NA; cdr3_aa: CASSESLFVLF; cdr3_nt: TGTGCCAGCAGTGAGTCTTTGTTTGTCCTCTTT
d_call: TRBD2; j_call: TRBJ2-7; v_call: TRBV28; cdr3_length: 14; clone_size: NA; cdr3_aa: CASSHAGVNYEQYF; cdr3_nt: TGTGCCAGCAGCCATGCGGGGGTAAACTACGAGCAGTACTTC
d_call: NA; j_call: TRBJ2-1; v_call: TRBV27; cdr3_length: 14; clone_size: NA; cdr3_aa: CASSLLGAYNEQFF; cdr3_nt: TGTGCCAGCAGTCTTCTCGGTGCCTACAATGAGCAGTTCTTC
d_call: NA; j_call: TRBJ1-5; v_call: TRBV30; cdr3_length: 13; clone_size: few; cdr3_aa: CAWSEQINQPQHF; cdr3_nt: TGTGCCTGGAGTGAACAGATAAATCAGCCCCAGCATTTT
d_call: NA; j_call: TRBJ2-7; v_call: TRBV5-8; cdr3_length: 13; clone_size: NA; cdr3_aa: CASSSGLDYEQYF; cdr3_nt: TGTGCCAGCAGCTCCGGACTGGACTACGAGCAGTACTTC
d_call: NA; j_call: TRBJ2-7; v_call: TRBV27; cdr3_length: 16; clone_size: NA; cdr3_aa: CASSFDFRTSLGEQYF; cdr3_nt: TGTGCCAGCAGTTTCGATTTTAGGACTTCCCTTGGGGAGCAGTACTTC
d_call: NA; j_call: TRBJ1-5; v_call: TRBV12-3/TRBV12-4; cdr3_length: 13; clone_size: NA; cdr3_aa: CASSFYSNQPQHF; cdr3_nt: TGTGCCAGCAGTTTTTATAGCAATCAGCCCCAGCATTTT